This T cell receptor beta chain is from a study of blood T cell repertoires in COVID-19. The overall study: Samples taken during acute and convalescent COVID-19 were collected in the United States, Italy and Spain. Nucleic acid was either cDNA or gDNA, and it came from T cells, B-cell-depleted T cells, or PBMCs.

TCRdb keeps only in-frame clones here, not all; method: immunoSEQ multiplex PCR. Of 150,000 to 200,000 clones in the sample, 87% were seen once. Germline trimming cut 6 bases from V and 3 bases from J; bases unmatched to any gene: 4. This CDR3 has 13 residues. Looked up from germline, CDR1 is MNHEY and CDR2 is SVGEGT. What was sequenced was peripheral blood. This TCR came from a woman aged 50 to 65 with acute or convalescent COVID-19. This chain connects TRBV6-2 or TRBV6-3 to TRBJ2-5; 7 positions match TRBD2. As DNA, the CDR3 is TGTGCCAGCAGCCACCTAGCGGAAGAGACCCAGTACTTC. Protein sequence: CASSHLAEETQYF.